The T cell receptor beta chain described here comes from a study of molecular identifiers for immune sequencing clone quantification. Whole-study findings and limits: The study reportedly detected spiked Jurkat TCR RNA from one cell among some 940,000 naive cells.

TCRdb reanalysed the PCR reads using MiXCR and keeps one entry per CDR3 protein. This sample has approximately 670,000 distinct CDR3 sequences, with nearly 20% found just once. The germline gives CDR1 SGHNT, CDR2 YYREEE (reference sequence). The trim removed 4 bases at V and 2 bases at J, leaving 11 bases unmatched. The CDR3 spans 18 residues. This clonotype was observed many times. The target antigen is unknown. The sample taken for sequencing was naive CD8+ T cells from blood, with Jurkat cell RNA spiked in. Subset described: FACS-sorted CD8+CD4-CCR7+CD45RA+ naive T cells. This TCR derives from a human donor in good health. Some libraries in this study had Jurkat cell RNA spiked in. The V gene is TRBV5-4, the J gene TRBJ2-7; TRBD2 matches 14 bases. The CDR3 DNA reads TGTGCCAGCAGCAGACCGGGACTAGCGGGGGACGAAGCCTACGAGCAGTACTTC. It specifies CASSRPGLAGDEAYEQYF.